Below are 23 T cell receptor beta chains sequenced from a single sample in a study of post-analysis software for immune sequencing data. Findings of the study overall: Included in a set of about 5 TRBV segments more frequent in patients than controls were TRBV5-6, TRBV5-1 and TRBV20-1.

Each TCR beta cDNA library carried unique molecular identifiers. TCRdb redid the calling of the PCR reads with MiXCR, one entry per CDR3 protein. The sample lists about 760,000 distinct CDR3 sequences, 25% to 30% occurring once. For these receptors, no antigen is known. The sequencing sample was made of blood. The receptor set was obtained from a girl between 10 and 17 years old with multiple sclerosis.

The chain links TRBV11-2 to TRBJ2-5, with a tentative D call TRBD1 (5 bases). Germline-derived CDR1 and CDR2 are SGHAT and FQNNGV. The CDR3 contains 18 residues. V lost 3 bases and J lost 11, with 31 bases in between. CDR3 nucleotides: TGTGCCAGCAGCTTCAGGTTCCAGGGCGGAGAGTCCTACAATGAGCAGTACTTC. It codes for CASSFRFQGGESYNEQYF.

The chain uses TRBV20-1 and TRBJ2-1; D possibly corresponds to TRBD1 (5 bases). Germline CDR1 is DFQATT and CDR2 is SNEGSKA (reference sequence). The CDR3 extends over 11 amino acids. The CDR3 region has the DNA TGCAGGGGGCTTTTCGGGAATGAGCAGTTCTTC. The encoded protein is CRGLFGNEQFF.

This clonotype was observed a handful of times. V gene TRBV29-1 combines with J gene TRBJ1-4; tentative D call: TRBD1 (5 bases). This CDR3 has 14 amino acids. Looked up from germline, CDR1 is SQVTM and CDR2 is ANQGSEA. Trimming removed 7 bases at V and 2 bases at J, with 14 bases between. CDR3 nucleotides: TGCAGCGCCGAGACAGCTGACACTAATGAAAAACTGTTTTTT. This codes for CSAETADTNEKLFF.

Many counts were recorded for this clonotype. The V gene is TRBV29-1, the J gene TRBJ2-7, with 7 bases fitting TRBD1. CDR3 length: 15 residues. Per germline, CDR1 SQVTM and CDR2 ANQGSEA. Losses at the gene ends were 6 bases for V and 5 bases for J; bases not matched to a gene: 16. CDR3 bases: TGCAGCGTAGACACAGGGGATCCTTCGGTGAACGAGCAGTACTTC. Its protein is CSVDTGDPSVNEQYF.

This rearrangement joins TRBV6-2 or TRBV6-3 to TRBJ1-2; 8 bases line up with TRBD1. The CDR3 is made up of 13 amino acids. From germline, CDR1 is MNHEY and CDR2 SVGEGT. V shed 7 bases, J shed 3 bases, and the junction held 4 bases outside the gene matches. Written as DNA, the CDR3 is TGTGCCAGCAAGGGACAGGAATACTATGGCTACACCTTC. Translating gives CASKGQEYYGYTF.

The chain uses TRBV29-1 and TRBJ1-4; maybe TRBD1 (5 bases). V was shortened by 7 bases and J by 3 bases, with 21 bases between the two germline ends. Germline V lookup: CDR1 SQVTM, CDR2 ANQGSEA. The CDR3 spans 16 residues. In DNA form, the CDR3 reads TGCAGCGCAATTGGCACCGGGGGGAGTTCTAATGAAAAACTGTTTTTT. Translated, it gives CSAIGTGGSSNEKLFF.

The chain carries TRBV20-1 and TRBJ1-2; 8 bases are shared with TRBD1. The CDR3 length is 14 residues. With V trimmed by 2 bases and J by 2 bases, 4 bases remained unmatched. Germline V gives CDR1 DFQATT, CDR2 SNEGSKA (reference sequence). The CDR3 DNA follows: TGCAGTGCTAGAATCGACAGGGGCAACTATGGCTACACCTTC. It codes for CSARIDRGNYGYTF.

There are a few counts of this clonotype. The CDR3 region is CASMGTVREGNQPQHF. In DNA, the CDR3 is TGCGCCAGCATGGGGACGGTACGAGAGGGCAATCAGCCCCAGCATTTT. The gene calls are TRBV10-2 and TRBJ1-5; TRBD1 might be the D (5 bases). The CDR3 contains 16 residues. V lost 7 bases, J lost 2 bases, and 18 bases lay in between. Germline CDR1 reads WSHSY; CDR2 reads SAAADI.

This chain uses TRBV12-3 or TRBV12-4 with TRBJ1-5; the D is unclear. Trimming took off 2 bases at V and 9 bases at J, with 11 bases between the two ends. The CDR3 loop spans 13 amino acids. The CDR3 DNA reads TGTGCCAGCAGTTTACAGGTCGAGCTGCCCCAGCATTTT. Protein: CASSLQVELPQHF.

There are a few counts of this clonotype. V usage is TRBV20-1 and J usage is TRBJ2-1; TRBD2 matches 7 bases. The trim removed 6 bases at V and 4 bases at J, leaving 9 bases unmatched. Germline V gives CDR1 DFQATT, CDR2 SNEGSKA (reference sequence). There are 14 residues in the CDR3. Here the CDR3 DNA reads TGCAGTGCCTCCACCCCGGGGGGATACAATGAGCAGTTCTTC. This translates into CSASTPGGYNEQFF.

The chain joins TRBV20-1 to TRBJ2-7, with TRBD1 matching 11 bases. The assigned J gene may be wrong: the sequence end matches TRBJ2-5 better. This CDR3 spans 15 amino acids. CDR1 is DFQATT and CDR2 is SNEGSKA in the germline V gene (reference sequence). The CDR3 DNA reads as TGCAGTGCTACCGCCGGGACAGGGGGTCAAGAGACCCAGTACTTC. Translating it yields CSATAGTGGQETQYF.

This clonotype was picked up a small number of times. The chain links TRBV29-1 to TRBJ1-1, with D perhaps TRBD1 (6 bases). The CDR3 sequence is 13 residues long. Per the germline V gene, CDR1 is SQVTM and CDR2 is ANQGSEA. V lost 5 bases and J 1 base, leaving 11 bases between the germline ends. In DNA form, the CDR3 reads TGCAGCGTTCGGACAGACCCGAACACTGAAGCTTTCTTT. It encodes CSVRTDPNTEAFF.

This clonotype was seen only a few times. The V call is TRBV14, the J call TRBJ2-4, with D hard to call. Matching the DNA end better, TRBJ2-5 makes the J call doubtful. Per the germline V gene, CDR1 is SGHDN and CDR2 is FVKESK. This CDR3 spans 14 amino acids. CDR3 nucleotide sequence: TGTGCCAGCAGTACCGACCGAGGTCAAGAGACCCAGTACTTC. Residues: CASSTDRGQETQYF.

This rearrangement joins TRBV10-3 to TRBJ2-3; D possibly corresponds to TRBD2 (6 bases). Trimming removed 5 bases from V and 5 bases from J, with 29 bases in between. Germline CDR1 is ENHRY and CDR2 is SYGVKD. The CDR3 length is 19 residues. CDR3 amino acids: CAISSIDRGGTQVGDTQYF. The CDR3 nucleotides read TGTGCCATCAGTAGTATTGACCGGGGCGGGACCCAGGTCGGAGATACGCAGTATTTT.

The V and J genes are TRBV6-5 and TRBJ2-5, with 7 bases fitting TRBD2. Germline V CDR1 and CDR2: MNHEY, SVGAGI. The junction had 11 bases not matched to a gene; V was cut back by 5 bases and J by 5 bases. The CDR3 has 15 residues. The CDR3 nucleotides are TGTGCCAGCAGTGCCTTGGGGGGGAGTCATGAGACCCAGTACTTC. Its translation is CASSALGGSHETQYF.

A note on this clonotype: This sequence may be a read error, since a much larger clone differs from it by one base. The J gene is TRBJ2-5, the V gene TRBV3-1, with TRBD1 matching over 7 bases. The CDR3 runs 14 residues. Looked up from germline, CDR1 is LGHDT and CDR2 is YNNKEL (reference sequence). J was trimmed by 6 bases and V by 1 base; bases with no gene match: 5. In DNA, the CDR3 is TGTGCCAGCAGCCAAGGCAGACAGGGCCAGACCCAGTACTTC. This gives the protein CASSQGRQGQTQYF.

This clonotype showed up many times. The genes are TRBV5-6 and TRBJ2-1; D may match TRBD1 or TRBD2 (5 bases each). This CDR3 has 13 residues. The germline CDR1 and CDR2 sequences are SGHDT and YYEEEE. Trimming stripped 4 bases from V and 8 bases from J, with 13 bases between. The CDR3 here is CASSPGTGHEQFF. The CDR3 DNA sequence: TGTGCCAGCAGCCCCGGGACGGGCCATGAGCAGTTCTTC. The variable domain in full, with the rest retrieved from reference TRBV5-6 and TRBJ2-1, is DAGVTQSPTHLIKTRGQQVTLRCSPKSGHDTVSWYQQALGQGPQFIFQYYEEEERQRGNFPDRFSGHQFPNYSSELNVNALLLGDSALYLCASSPGTGHEQFFGPGTRLTVL.

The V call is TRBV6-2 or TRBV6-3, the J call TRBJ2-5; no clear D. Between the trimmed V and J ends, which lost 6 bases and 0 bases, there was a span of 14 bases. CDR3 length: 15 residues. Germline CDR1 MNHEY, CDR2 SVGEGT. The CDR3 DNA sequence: TGTGCCAGCAGCGGTACTAACGGCTACCAAGAGACCCAGTACTTC. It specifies CASSGTNGYQETQYF.

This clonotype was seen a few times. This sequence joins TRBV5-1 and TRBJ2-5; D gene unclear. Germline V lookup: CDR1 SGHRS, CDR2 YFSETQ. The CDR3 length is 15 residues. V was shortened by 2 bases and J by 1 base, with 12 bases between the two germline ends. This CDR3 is CASSFDRVPQETQYF. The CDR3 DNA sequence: TGCGCCAGCAGCTTTGATCGGGTCCCCCAAGAGACCCAGTACTTC.

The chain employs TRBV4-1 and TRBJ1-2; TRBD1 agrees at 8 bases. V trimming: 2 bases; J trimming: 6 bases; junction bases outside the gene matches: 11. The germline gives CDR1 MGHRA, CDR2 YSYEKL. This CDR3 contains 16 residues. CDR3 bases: TGCGCCAGCAGCCAAAATCTGCAGGGGGCGACTAATGGCTACACCTTC. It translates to CASSQNLQGATNGYTF.

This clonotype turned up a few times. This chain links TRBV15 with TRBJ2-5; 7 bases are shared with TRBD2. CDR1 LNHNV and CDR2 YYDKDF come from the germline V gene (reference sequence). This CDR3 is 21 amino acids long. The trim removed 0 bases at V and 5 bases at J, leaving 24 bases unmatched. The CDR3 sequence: CATSRDLPLLASGIGRETQYF. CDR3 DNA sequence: TGTGCCACCAGCAGAGACCTCCCCCTGCTGGCTAGCGGAATTGGTCGGGAGACCCAGTACTTC. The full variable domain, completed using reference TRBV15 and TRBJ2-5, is DAMVIQNPRYQVTQFGKPVTLSCSQTLNHNVMYWYQQKSSQAPKLLFHYYDKDFNNEADTPDNFQSRRPNTSFCFLDIRSPGLGDTAMYLCATSRDLPLLASGIGRETQYFGPGTRLLVL.

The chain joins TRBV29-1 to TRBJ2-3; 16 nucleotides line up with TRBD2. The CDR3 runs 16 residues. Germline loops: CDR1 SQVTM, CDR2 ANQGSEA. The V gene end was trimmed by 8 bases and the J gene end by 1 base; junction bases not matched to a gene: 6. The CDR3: CSTGLAGGPGTDTQYF. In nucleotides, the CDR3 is TGCAGCACGGGACTAGCGGGAGGGCCGGGCACAGATACGCAGTATTTT.

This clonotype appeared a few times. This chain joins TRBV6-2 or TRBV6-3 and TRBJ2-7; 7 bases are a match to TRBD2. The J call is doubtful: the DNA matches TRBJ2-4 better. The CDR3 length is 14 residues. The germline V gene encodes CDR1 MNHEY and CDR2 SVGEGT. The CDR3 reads CASSLMGGGNIQYF. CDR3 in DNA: TGTGCCAGCAGTTTGATGGGGGGGGGGAACATTCAGTACTTC.